The 27 T cell receptor beta chains below all came from one sample that was sequenced in a study of cytomegalovirus exposure and HLA in healthy donors. PCR used 60 Vbeta primers and 13 Jbeta primers. The repertoire was sequenced with immunoSEQ multiplex PCR; TCRdb's copy has only in-frame clones and lacks some. Among 95,000 to 150,000 clones listed, about 80% were seen once. Sample: PBMCs. These receptors came from a man younger than 45 in good health and CMV-seropositive.

This clone showed up just once. This chain uses TRBV9 with TRBJ2-7, with 8 bases matching TRBD2. The CDR3 extends over 15 amino acids. Trimming took 0 bases from V and 4 from J; bases not matched to a gene: 6. Germline loops: CDR1 SGDLS, CDR2 YYNGEE. The CDR3 DNA sequence: TGTGCCAGCAGCGTAGATCCGGGGGGGAGATACGAGCAGTACTTC. Its translation is CASSVDPGGRYEQYF. Looking up the rest from reference TRBV9 and TRBJ2-7 gives the full variable domain: DSGVTQTPKHLITATGQRVTLRCSPRSGDLSVYWYQQSLDQGLQFLIQYYNGEERAKGNILERFSAQQFPDLHSELNLSSLELGDSALYFCASSVDPGGRYEQYFGPGTRLTVT.

The chain couples TRBV4-1 to TRBJ2-7; TRBD1 might be the D (6 bases). There are 14 residues in the CDR3. The V and J ends lost 3 bases and 2 bases respectively, with 11 bases between them. The germline V gene has CDR1 MGHRA and CDR2 YSYEKL. The chain's CDR3 is CASSQARGAYEQYF. The CDR3 nucleotides are TGCGCCAGCAGCCAGGCCAGGGGAGCCTACGAGCAGTACTTC.

The rearrangement joins TRBV29-1 to TRBJ2-7; tentatively, D is TRBD2 (6 bases). V lost 6 bases, J lost 1 base, and 16 bases lay in between. CDR1 and CDR2 (germline): SQVTM, ANQGSEA. This CDR3 spans 14 amino acids. DNA for the CDR3: TGCAGCGTGGCGCGACTAGGGGAATCCTACGAGCAGTACTTC. This sequence encodes CSVARLGESYEQYF.

The chain is built from TRBV10-2 and TRBJ1-2, with a tentative D call TRBD1 (5 bases). The CDR3 runs to 15 residues. Germline assignment: CDR1 WSHSY and CDR2 SAAADI. V lost 4 bases and J lost 4, with 16 bases in between. The CDR3 coding sequence is TGCGCCAGCAGTGGTCAAAAGGGGATCCTCTATGGCTACACCTTC. Translated: CASSGQKGILYGYTF.

V is TRBV6-5 and J is TRBJ1-2, with TRBD1 identical over 7 bases. Germline V gene sequence: CDR1 MNHEY, CDR2 SVGAGI. With 2 bases clipped from V and 7 bases from J, the junction kept 7 bases outside the gene matches. The CDR3 covers 14 residues. The CDR3 DNA reads TGTGCCAGCAGTTACAAACAGGGGTTTCTTGGCTACACCTTC. Encoded protein: CASSYKQGFLGYTF.

The chain combines TRBV27 with TRBJ1-2, with D uncertain. Trimming took off 6 bases at V and 1 base at J, with 15 bases between the two ends. The CDR3 length is 15 residues. The germline CDR1 and CDR2 sequences are MNHEY and SMNVEV (reference sequence). CDR3 amino acids: CASSQTGRRNYGYTF. The CDR3 DNA reads as TGTGCCAGCAGCCAAACTGGCAGGCGTAACTATGGCTACACCTTC.

Only a few counts were recorded for this clone. V usage is TRBV6-5 and J usage is TRBJ1-3; 7 bases are a match to TRBD1. Germline V gene sequence: CDR1 MNHEY, CDR2 SVGAGI. This CDR3 region has 15 residues. V was clipped by 6 bases and J by 3 bases; unmatched bases: 8. The CDR3 spells CASSKGGLGGNTIYF. DNA of the CDR3: TGTGCCAGCAGCAAAGGGGGCCTAGGTGGAAACACCATATATTTT.

The chain recombines TRBV19 with TRBJ2-7, with D possibly TRBD1 on 6 matching bases. Trimming stripped 3 bases from V and 0 bases from J, with 12 bases between. The germline gives CDR1 LNHDA, CDR2 SQIVND (reference sequence). The CDR3 totals 15 residues. The CDR3 is CASSMRGTDSYEQYF. The CDR3 bases are TGTGCCAGTAGTATGAGGGGGACGGACTCCTACGAGCAGTACTTC. Together with reference TRBV19 and TRBJ2-7, the CDR3 gives the full variable domain: DGGITQSPKYLFRKEGQNVTLSCEQNLNHDAMYWYRQDPGQGLRLIYYSQIVNDFQKGDIAEGYSVSREKKESFPLTVTSAQKNPTAFYLCASSMRGTDSYEQYFGPGTRLTVT.

The gene calls are TRBV5-1 and TRBJ2-2, with D maybe TRBD2 (6 bases). V was trimmed by 0 bases and J by 7 bases, leaving 13 bases between them. Germline assignment: CDR1 SGHRS and CDR2 YFSETQ. The length of the CDR3 is 15 residues. Written as DNA, the CDR3 is TGCGCCAGCAGCTTGGTGGCTAGCGATGACGGGGAGCTGTTTTTT. It is translated as CASSLVASDDGELFF.

This chain uses TRBV2 with TRBJ2-7, with 9 bases fitting TRBD2. Germline V gene lookup returns CDR1 SNHLY and CDR2 FYNNEI. V trimming: 8 bases; J trimming: 0 bases; junction bases outside the gene matches: 8. The CDR3 consists of 15 residues. The chain's CDR3 is CASGGLTSGSYEQYF. CDR3 nucleotide sequence: TGTGCCAGCGGGGGCTTGACTAGCGGCTCCTACGAGCAGTACTTC.

This chain joins TRBV7-3 and TRBJ2-1; TRBD2 aligns across 10 bases. There are 15 residues in the CDR3. The J segment lost 9 bases and the V segment lost 5 bases, leaving 10 bases of the junction unmatched. Looked up from germline, CDR1 is SGHTA and CDR2 is FQGTGA. The DNA of the CDR3 is TGTGCCAGCAGCCCCTTGGGAGCGGGGGGGGGTGAGCAGTTCTTC. Amino acid sequence: CASSPLGAGGGEQFF.

The table lists this clone with a few counts. The CDR3 region is CASSFGLRISENTEAFF. DNA of the CDR3: TGTGCCAGCAGCTTTGGACTACGGATCTCTGAGAACACTGAAGCTTTCTTT. The V and J genes are TRBV5-6 and TRBJ1-1; no firm D call. V shed 2 bases and J shed 1 base, with 18 bases lying between them. The CDR3 has 17 amino acids. The germline CDR1 and CDR2 sequences are SGHDT and YYEEEE.

The V call is TRBV4-1, the J call TRBJ2-3; D is possibly TRBD2 (7 bases). The CDR3 totals 14 residues. Germline lookup yields CDR1 MGHRA and CDR2 YSYEKL. Trimming took off 1 base at V and 9 bases at J, with 14 bases between the two ends. This chain's CDR3 is CASSQAFWGGTQYF. CDR3 sequence (DNA): TGCGCCAGCAGCCAAGCGTTCTGGGGGGGCACGCAGTATTTT.

The genes are TRBV10-1 and TRBJ2-7; TRBD2 aligns across 8 bases. The germline V gene has CDR1 WNHNN and CDR2 SYGVQD (reference sequence). Losses at the gene ends were 3 bases for V and 3 bases for J; bases not matched to a gene: 7. This CDR3 spans 15 amino acids. CDR3 in amino acids: CASSDGVAGNYEQYF. As DNA, the CDR3 is TGCGCCAGCAGTGATGGAGTAGCGGGGAACTACGAGCAGTACTTC.

The chain has TRBV11-2 and TRBJ2-5, with D tentatively TRBD1 (5 bases). V lost 6 bases and J 1 base, leaving 15 bases between the germline ends. Germline CDR1 is SGHAT and CDR2 is FQNNGV. CDR3 size: 15 residues. CDR3 region: CASSPPRVSQETQYF. The CDR3 bases are TGTGCCAGCAGTCCGCCCAGGGTCAGCCAAGAGACCCAGTACTTC.

The V and J genes are TRBV7-9 and TRBJ1-4; 7 positions agree with TRBD1. The CDR3 extends over 14 amino acids. Germline V gene sequence: CDR1 SEHNR, CDR2 FQNEAQ (reference sequence). V trimming: 3 bases; J trimming: 7 bases; junction bases outside the gene matches: 5. The CDR3 sequence: CASSFSQGLEKLFF. DNA of the CDR3: TGTGCCAGCAGCTTTTCACAGGGGCTTGAAAAACTGTTTTTT.

J is TRBJ2-1 and V is TRBV11-2, with D hard to call. Trimming shortened V by 0 bases and J by 6 bases, and 3 bases separated the two germline ends. CDR1 and CDR2 from the germline V gene are SGHAT and FQNNGV. The CDR3 runs 12 residues. CDR3 residues: CASSLDRNEQFF. In DNA, the CDR3 is TGTGCCAGCAGCTTAGATCGCAATGAGCAGTTCTTC.

This clone was seen a few times. The chain recombines TRBV11-2 with TRBJ1-1, with 9 positions matching TRBD1. The CDR3 is made up of 16 amino acids. CDR1 SGHAT and CDR2 FQNNGV come from the germline V gene. V shed 0 bases and J 4 bases; nucleotides not matched to a gene: 6. The CDR3 DNA reads TGTGCCAGCAGCTTAGACAGGGGACAGGGTGGCACTGAAGCTTTCTTT. Amino acid sequence: CASSLDRGQGGTEAFF.

The rearrangement joins TRBV6-5 to TRBJ2-2, with 8 bases lining up with TRBD1. CDR3 length: 15 residues. Germline lookup yields CDR1 MNHEY and CDR2 SVGAGI. J lost 2 bases, V lost 6 bases, and 5 bases had no gene match. CDR3 protein: CASSHRGVNTGELFF. The CDR3 coding sequence is TGTGCCAGCAGCCACAGGGGGGTAAACACCGGGGAGCTGTTTTTT.

The rearrangement links TRBV5-1 to TRBJ1-1; 7 nucleotides line up with TRBD1. Germline V gene lookup returns CDR1 SGHRS and CDR2 YFSETQ. Unmatched junction bases numbered 6, after V lost 5 bases and J lost 5 bases. The CDR3 runs to 13 residues. The CDR3 is CASRRGLGTEAFF. The DNA for the CDR3 is TGCGCCAGCAGGAGGGGGCTTGGGACTGAAGCTTTCTTT.

This clone was seen once. The chain employs TRBV28 and TRBJ2-4; D gene unclear. The V and J ends lost 2 bases and 15 bases respectively, with 14 bases between them. This CDR3 comprises 12 residues. Germline CDR1 and CDR2: MDHEN and SYDVKM. The CDR3 here is CASSLTSVPSYF. The CDR3 DNA is TGTGCCAGCAGTTTAACCTCGGTTCCGTCGTACTTC.

This clone has more than one count but fewer than ten. This sequence joins TRBV10-3 and TRBJ2-7; 8 positions agree with TRBD1. V dropped 10 bases and J dropped 0; count of bases not matched to a gene: 11. This CDR3 is 15 amino acids long. The germline CDR1 and CDR2 sequences are ENHRY and SYGVKD. The CDR3 spells CATSWTGTSSYEQYF. As DNA, the CDR3 is TGTGCCACTTCCTGGACAGGGACAAGCTCCTACGAGCAGTACTTC.

This clone was detected only a few times. This sequence joins TRBV5-1 and TRBJ1-6; 9 bases align to TRBD1. Germline V gene data show CDR1 as SGHRS and CDR2 as YFSETQ. There are 16 residues in the CDR3. After removal of 2 bases from V and 4 bases from J, the junction contained 4 bases not matched to a gene. Here the CDR3 reads CASSLADRGYNSPLHF. The CDR3, as DNA: TGCGCCAGCAGCTTAGCAGACAGGGGGTATAATTCACCCCTCCACTTT. The full variable domain, completed using reference TRBV5-1 and TRBJ1-6, is KAGVTQTPRYLIKTRGQQVTLSCSPISGHRSVSWYQQTPGQGLQFLFEYFSETQRNKGNFPGRFSGRQFSNSRSEMNVSTLELGDSALYLCASSLADRGYNSPLHFGNGTRLTVT.

This chain uses TRBV2 with TRBJ2-7; 11 bases are a match to TRBD1. The CDR3 is made up of 15 amino acids. With 5 bases clipped from V and 3 bases from J, the junction kept 6 bases outside the gene matches. Germline V lookup: CDR1 SNHLY, CDR2 FYNNEI. CDR3 DNA: TGTGCCAGCAGTCTCCGGGACAGGGGGTTCTACGAGCAGTACTTC. This sequence encodes CASSLRDRGFYEQYF. Together with reference TRBV2 and TRBJ2-7, the CDR3 gives the full variable domain: EPEVTQTPSHQVTQMGQEVILRCVPISNHLYFYWYRQILGQKVEFLVSFYNNEISEKSEIFDDQFSVERPDGSNFTLKIRSTKLEDSAMYFCASSLRDRGFYEQYFGPGTRLTVT.

J is TRBJ2-3 and V is TRBV7-6; 10 positions match TRBD2. Per the germline V gene, CDR1 is SGHVS and CDR2 is FNYEAQ. V gave up 4 bases and J gave up 6 bases; unmatched junction bases: 7. The CDR3 runs 15 residues. This CDR3 reads CASSSERGGWDTQYF. The CDR3 DNA sequence: TGTGCCAGCAGCTCGGAGCGGGGGGGATGGGATACGCAGTATTTT.

The chain carries TRBV5-1 and TRBJ2-7; 8 bases line up with TRBD1. The junction had 10 bases not matched to a gene; V was cut back by 0 bases and J by 5 bases. This CDR3 is 16 amino acids long. Germline V gene lookup returns CDR1 SGHRS and CDR2 YFSETQ. The DNA for the CDR3 is TGCGCCAGCAGCTTGGCCAGGGCAGGGGGCGGCCACGAGCAGTACTTC. Translated, it gives CASSLARAGGGHEQYF.

V usage is TRBV10-3 and J usage is TRBJ2-7, with 8 bases lining up with TRBD2. The CDR3 has 15 residues. The germline V gene encodes CDR1 ENHRY and CDR2 SYGVKD. With 11 bases clipped from V and 5 bases from J, the junction kept 17 bases outside the gene matches. CDR3 sequence reads: CAHRGGGRPRDEQYF. CDR3 nucleotides: TGTGCCCATCGGGGGGGCGGGAGGCCAAGGGACGAGCAGTACTTC.